These 30 T cell receptor beta chains originate from one sample sequenced in a study of blood T cell repertoires in COVID-19. Measured with immunoSEQ multiplex PCR; TCRdb has only the in-frame clones, and not every one. Here the sample spans more than 110,000 clones, 86% being singletons. Sequences were obtained from PBMCs or T cells enriched from blood (not recorded which). The source is a man between 45 and 60 years old who had recovered from COVID-19.

The CDR3 DNA is TGTGCCAGCTCACCACCGTTAGGGGAACCTAATACGCAGTATTTT. Amino acids: CASSPPLGEPNTQYF. The chain recombines TRBV18 with TRBJ2-3, with D possibly TRBD1 on 5 matching bases. The CDR3 has 15 amino acids. The germline V gene has CDR1 KGHSH and CDR2 LQKENI. The V end lost 0 bases, the J end lost 7 bases, and 14 bases lay between the germline ends.

The V gene is TRBV3-1 (or the pseudogene TRBV3-2), the J gene TRBJ2-7, with 9 bases matching TRBD2. Germline V gives CDR1 LGHDT, CDR2 YNNKEL (reference sequence). The CDR3 runs to 14 residues. Unmatched junction bases numbered 5, after V lost 4 bases and J lost 4 bases. The CDR3 loop is CASSLLAGQYEQYF. In DNA form, the CDR3 reads TGTGCCAGCAGCCTCCTAGCGGGACAATACGAGCAGTACTTC.

The chain employs TRBV4-1 and TRBJ1-2, with 7 bases lining up with TRBD1. V was pared by 1 base and J by 7 bases, with 12 bases of the junction left unmatched. CDR1 is MGHRA and CDR2 is YSYEKL in the germline V gene. There are 16 residues in the CDR3. In DNA, the CDR3 is TGCGCCAGCAGCCAAGTTTTCTACGACAGGGACGCTGGCTACACCTTC. It specifies CASSQVFYDRDAGYTF.

J is TRBJ1-2 and V is TRBV3-1 (or the pseudogene TRBV3-2), with 8 bases fitting TRBD1. V was clipped by 1 base and J by 2 bases; unmatched bases: 6. Germline CDR1 is LGHDT and CDR2 is YNNKEL (reference sequence). CDR3 length: 16 residues. CDR3 protein: CASSQVSYRGNYGYTF. The DNA of the CDR3 is TGTGCCAGCAGCCAAGTCTCCTACAGGGGGAACTATGGCTACACCTTC.

The chain joins TRBV5-1 to TRBJ1-4; a weak D match, TRBD1 (5 bases). V lost 6 bases, J lost 4 bases, and 16 bases lay in between. CDR1 and CDR2 from the germline V gene are SGHRS and YFSETQ. The CDR3 runs 15 residues. CDR3 coding DNA: TGCGCCAGCACCCCAACAGGTTTTCGTAATGAAAAACTGTTTTTT. It specifies CASTPTGFRNEKLFF. The full variable domain, rest sourced from reference TRBV5-1 and TRBJ1-4, is KAGVTQTPRYLIKTRGQQVTLSCSPISGHRSVSWYQQTPGQGLQFLFEYFSETQRNKGNFPGRFSGRQFSNSRSEMNVSTLELGDSALYLCASTPTGFRNEKLFFGSGTQLSVL.

The V gene is TRBV6-5, the J gene TRBJ1-2; no reliable D call. The length of the CDR3 is 14 residues. CDR1 and CDR2 (germline): MNHEY, SVGAGI. Trimming shortened V by 0 bases and J by 2 bases, and 7 bases separated the two germline ends. The CDR3 loop is CASSYSTGNYGYTF. CDR3 in DNA: TGTGCCAGCAGTTACTCTACGGGGAACTATGGCTACACCTTC.

The CDR3 sequence: CASSGQGAVNSPLHF. CDR3 DNA: TGTGCCAGCAGTGGCCAGGGGGCCGTTAATTCACCCCTCCACTTT. This rearrangement joins TRBV25-1 to TRBJ1-6, with TRBD1 matching 8 bases. This CDR3 has 15 residues. Germline CDR1 and CDR2: MGHDK and SYGVNS. V lost 4 bases and J lost 6; bases outside the gene matches: 5.

The J gene is TRBJ1-6, the V gene TRBV19; no reliable D call. The V end lost 3 bases, the J end lost 4 bases, and 16 bases lay between the germline ends. There are 17 residues in the CDR3. Per germline, CDR1 LNHDA and CDR2 SQIVND (reference sequence). The CDR3 DNA follows: TGTGCCAGTAGTATGGACTCGCGCCAGAGATATAATTCACCCCTCCACTTT. It specifies CASSMDSRQRYNSPLHF.

The rearrangement uses TRBV6-5 and TRBJ1-2; D may be TRBD1 (6 bases). CDR1 is MNHEY and CDR2 is SVGAGI in the germline V gene. This CDR3 is 16 amino acids long. The V and J ends lost 2 bases and 4 bases respectively, with 17 bases between them. As DNA, the CDR3 is TGTGCCAGCAGTTACGGGTCCAGGGGCTATAGCTATGGCTACACCTTC. It is translated as CASSYGSRGYSYGYTF.

V and J are TRBV9 and TRBJ2-7; no firm D call. The ends were cut back, 0 bases at V and 0 bases at J, with 7 bases in the middle. The CDR3 totals 14 residues. Germline V gene data show CDR1 as SGDLS and CDR2 as YYNGEE. Here the CDR3 reads CASSVDPSSYEQYF. DNA for the CDR3: TGTGCCAGCAGCGTAGACCCGAGCTCCTACGAGCAGTACTTC. The complete variable domain, with remaining parts taken from reference TRBV9 and TRBJ2-7, reads DSGVTQTPKHLITATGQRVTLRCSPRSGDLSVYWYQQSLDQGLQFLIQYYNGEERAKGNILERFSAQQFPDLHSELNLSSLELGDSALYFCASSVDPSSYEQYFGPGTRLTVT.

This rearrangement joins TRBV7-9 to TRBJ2-1; perhaps TRBD1 as D (6 bases). Germline V gene lookup returns CDR1 SEHNR and CDR2 FQNEAQ (reference sequence). Between the trimmed V and J ends, which lost 4 bases and 10 bases, there was a span of 23 bases. The CDR3 consists of 16 residues. The CDR3 loop reads CASSSHDRSPNTEQFF. DNA of the CDR3: TGTGCCAGCAGCTCCCATGACAGGTCCCCTAATACGGAGCAGTTCTTC.

This clone was seen only a few times. The J gene is TRBJ2-7, the V gene TRBV7-3, with D possibly being TRBD1 (6 bases). The germline CDR1 and CDR2 sequences are SGHTA and FQGTGA. The ends were cut back, 4 bases at V and 6 bases at J, with 13 bases in the middle. The CDR3 sequence is 13 residues long. CDR3 bases: TGTGCCAGCAGCTCGACAGGTTATAGCGAGCAGTACTTC. It translates to CASSSTGYSEQYF.

This sequence joins TRBV30 and TRBJ2-3, with D possibly being TRBD1 (5 bases). The V gene's germline CDR1 is GTSNPN and CDR2 SVGIG (reference sequence). Trimming took 4 bases from V and 3 from J, leaving 14 bases between them. This CDR3 has 14 residues. CDR3 loop: CAWTSGAWTDTQYF. The CDR3 DNA follows: TGTGCCTGGACCAGTGGGGCTTGGACAGATACGCAGTATTTT.

This clone was detected once. V is TRBV27 and J is TRBJ1-1; D uncertain. Germline CDR1 is MNHEY and CDR2 is SMNVEV (reference sequence). V was cut by 4 bases and J by 0 bases, with 9 bases left in between. The CDR3 sequence is 14 residues long. CDR3 nucleotides: TGTGCCAGCAGTTACGACTCCATGAACACTGAAGCTTTCTTT. This encodes CASSYDSMNTEAFF.

The CDR3 region is CASSLDPSGTGNLRELFF. CDR3 nucleotide sequence: TGTGCCAGCAGCTTGGACCCCAGCGGGACAGGGAATTTAAGGGAGCTGTTTTTT. V gene TRBV5-4 combines with J gene TRBJ2-2; TRBD1 agrees at 9 bases. CDR3 length equals 18 residues. Germline-derived CDR1 and CDR2 are SGHNT and YYREEE (reference sequence). Germline trimming cut 0 bases from V and 9 bases from J; bases unmatched to any gene: 15.

V usage is TRBV11-3 and J usage is TRBJ1-1; D might be TRBD1 (6 bases). CDR1 SGHNT and CDR2 YENEEA come from the germline V gene. V was pared by 0 bases and J by 6 bases, with 11 bases between. The CDR3 is made up of 14 amino acids. CDR3 sequence reads: CASSLDGTIAEAFF. DNA of the CDR3: TGTGCCAGCAGCTTAGATGGGACAATCGCTGAAGCTTTCTTT. The entire variable domain, with the rest obtained from reference TRBV11-3 and TRBJ1-1, is as follows: EAGVVQSPRYKIIEKKQPVAFWCNPISGHNTLYWYLQNLGQGPELLIRYENEEAVDDSQLPKDRFSAERLKGVDSTLKIQPAELGDSAVYLCASSLDGTIAEAFFGQGTRLTVV.

The V gene is TRBV7-9, the J gene TRBJ1-2; 7 bases match TRBD1. V lost 2 bases to trimming and J lost 1 base; unmatched junction nucleotides: 7. Germline V lookup: CDR1 SEHNR, CDR2 FQNEAQ (reference sequence). The CDR3 runs to 16 residues. The CDR3, as DNA: TGTGCCAGCAGCTTATTGCTAGGACAGGATAACTATGGCTACACCTTC. Protein product: CASSLLLGQDNYGYTF.

This rearrangement joins TRBV5-4 to TRBJ1-1; no reliable D call. V lost 2 bases and J lost 4, with 9 bases in between. From germline, CDR1 is SGHNT and CDR2 YYREEE (reference sequence). This CDR3 contains 13 residues. CDR3 loop: CASSFLEGTEAFF. CDR3 in DNA: TGTGCCAGCAGCTTTTTGGAGGGCACTGAAGCTTTCTTT.

This chain uses TRBV6-4 with TRBJ2-1, with 9 bases aligning to TRBD2. From germline, CDR1 is MRHNA and CDR2 SNTAGT. The CDR3 has 20 residues. The V gene end was trimmed by 6 bases and the J gene end by 4 bases; junction bases not matched to a gene: 22. The CDR3 nucleotides read TGTGCCAGCAGGGAGAGAGGTGTTTTAGCGGGAGAAGGTTCTTACAATGAGCAGTTCTTC. Its protein is CASRERGVLAGEGSYNEQFF.

The chain combines TRBV7-2 with TRBJ2-5; 8 bases align to TRBD1. The V gene's germline CDR1 is SGHTA and CDR2 FQGNSA. The CDR3 is made up of 16 amino acids. J lost 7 bases, V lost 0 bases, and 10 bases had no gene match. In DNA form, the CDR3 reads TGTGCCAGCAGCTTAGCGCTACTCACAGGGGGTGGGACCCAGTACTTC. This gives the protein CASSLALLTGGGTQYF.

The chain couples TRBV3-1 (or the pseudogene TRBV3-2) to TRBJ2-7; perhaps TRBD1 as D (8 bases). The length of the CDR3 is 19 residues. Trimming stripped 1 base from V and 4 bases from J, with 26 bases between. In germline, CDR1 is LGHDT, CDR2 YNNKEL (reference sequence). This CDR3 reads CASSQAGRGRLRGRYEQYV. The CDR3 DNA reads TGTGCCAGCAGCCAAGCTGGCAGGGGGCGTTTGCGGGGGCGTTACGAGCAGTACGTC.

The chain couples TRBV6-2 or TRBV6-3 to TRBJ2-3; 9 bases align to TRBD1. Per the germline V gene, CDR1 is MNHEY and CDR2 is SVGEGT. The CDR3 is 15 amino acids. The trim removed 5 bases at V and 5 bases at J, leaving 8 bases unmatched. The CDR3 region is CASSPRGTGKDTQYF. The CDR3 bases are TGTGCCAGCAGTCCGCGAGGGACAGGGAAAGATACGCAGTATTTT.

The chain is built from TRBV2 and TRBJ2-3; TRBD1 matches 7 bases. Germline trimming cut 5 bases from V and 1 base from J; bases unmatched to any gene: 6. CDR1 and CDR2 from the germline V gene are SNHLY and FYNNEI. This CDR3 is 15 amino acids long. In DNA form, the CDR3 reads TGTGCCAGCAGTATGACAGGGTCCGGCACAGATACGCAGTATTTT. Translation gives CASSMTGSGTDTQYF.

Here the CDR3 DNA reads TGTGCCAGCTCACCACCAGCGACTAGGGGCAATGAGCAGTTCTTC. Translating gives CASSPPATRGNEQFF. The chain recombines TRBV18 with TRBJ2-1; weak D call: TRBD2 (6 bases). Trimming stripped 0 bases from V and 6 bases from J, with 12 bases between. Germline CDR1 and CDR2: KGHSH and LQKENI. The CDR3 is 15 amino acids.

This clone was counted between two and nine times. This rearrangement joins TRBV3-1 (or the pseudogene TRBV3-2) to TRBJ1-3; 11 positions match TRBD1. V lost 4 bases, J lost 7 bases, and 3 bases stayed unmatched. The CDR3 spans 14 residues. Per the germline V gene, CDR1 is LGHDT and CDR2 is YNNKEL (reference sequence). The CDR3 DNA is TGTGCCAGCAGCCCTCGGGACAGGGGGAACACCATATATTTT. Translating gives CASSPRDRGNTIYF.

This clone was seen a handful of times. The J gene is TRBJ1-2, the V gene TRBV19; the D is unclear. With 3 bases removed from V and 3 bases from J, the gap between germline ends came to 8 bases. Germline V gives CDR1 LNHDA, CDR2 SQIVND (reference sequence). This CDR3 has 13 residues. The CDR3 is CASSIWQDYGYTF. DNA for the CDR3: TGTGCCAGTAGTATTTGGCAGGACTATGGCTACACCTTC.

CDR3 sequence reads: CASLNRERAFF. In DNA, the CDR3 is TGTGCCAGCCTTAACAGGGAAAGAGCTTTCTTT. This sequence joins TRBV12-3 or TRBV12-4 and TRBJ1-1, with D possibly being TRBD1 (6 bases). Trimming cost V 8 bases and J 10 bases, with 14 bases left between them. This CDR3 spans 11 amino acids.

The V and J genes are TRBV18 and TRBJ1-2; TRBD1 aligns across 7 bases. The CDR3 has 16 residues. J was trimmed by 5 bases and V by 0 bases; bases with no gene match: 9. CDR1 is KGHSH, CDR2 LQKENI, per germline. The CDR3 DNA sequence: TGTGCCAGCTCACCACCTCAGGGACAGCGGGCATATGGCTACACCTTC. It codes for CASSPPQGQRAYGYTF.

The V and J genes are TRBV6-5 and TRBJ2-7; a possible D gene is TRBD1 (5 bases). The V end was cut by 10 bases, the J end by 0 bases, with 16 bases between. Looked up from germline, CDR1 is MNHEY and CDR2 is SVGAGI. The CDR3 extends over 14 amino acids. The CDR3 DNA reads as TGTGCCACCGCGATGGACACCAGCTCCTACGAGCAGTACTTC. Translation gives CATAMDTSSYEQYF.

V gene TRBV7-2 combines with J gene TRBJ2-3; D may be TRBD2 (6 bases). The V end lost 5 bases, the J end lost 6 bases, and 12 bases lay between the germline ends. In germline, CDR1 is SGHTA, CDR2 FQGNSA. This CDR3 is 13 amino acids long. The CDR3 sequence: CASSQGLFDTQYF. CDR3 nucleotides: TGTGCCAGCAGCCAGGGACTTTTCGATACGCAGTATTTT.